Sequencing of this T cell receptor beta chain was carried out in a study of blood T cell repertoires in COVID-19. Study background: From T cells, B-cell-depleted T cells, or PBMCs came the material, which was cDNA or gDNA.

The assay was immunoSEQ multiplex PCR, and TCRdb's table has in-frame clones only and misses some. Of roughly 39,000 clones listed, roughly 87% were seen once; the top ten hold about 9.1%. The sample taken for sequencing was peripheral blood. This receptor was obtained from an elderly woman with active COVID-19.

CDR3 coding DNA: TGTGCCAGCAGCCAGGGACAGGGCCTCGGGGAGACCCAGTACTTC. Translated: CASSQGQGLGETQYF. The chain combines TRBV6-5 with TRBJ2-5; 9 nucleotides align to TRBD1. CDR1 and CDR2 from the germline V gene are MNHEY and SVGAGI. The CDR3 is 15 amino acids. The J segment lost 5 bases and the V segment lost 6 bases, leaving 10 bases of the junction unmatched.